This T cell receptor (beta chain) was obtained from a study of CXCR3-negative and CXCR3-positive naive CD8 T cells. Overall study results and limits: Greater hydrophobicity was found in TRB CDR3s of CXCR3-positive naive cells than of CXCR3-negative naive cells. Similar TRBV-TRBJ gene usage was seen in naive CXCR3-negative and CXCR3-positive cells, but not in memory cells. Both naive subsets carried similar amounts of surface CD5, so TCR strength was inferred from TRB CDR3 properties.

This CDR3 region has 15 residues. The germline gives CDR1 SGHVS, CDR2 FNYEAQ. Within the CD8+ T cell compartment, naive cells were CD45RO-CCR7+CD27+CD95-. UMI-labeled 5' RACE TRB cDNA libraries were prepared from the cells. TCRdb reworked the 5' RACE reads into one entry per CDR3 protein, no DNA. Its listing shows around 120,000 distinct CDR3 sequences. Comments on this clonotype: What it binds is unknown.

V gene TRBV7-6 combines with J gene TRBJ1-1. The specimen sequenced was naive CXCR3+ CD8+ T cells from blood. Subset specified: CD45RO-CCR7+CD27+CD95- naive CD8+ T cells expressing CXCR3 (TNR3+). This TCR was recovered from a human donor in good health. Some clones in this sample may be carry-over from other donors' samples. The CDR3 is CASSLALDLGTEAFF.